These 13 T cell receptor beta chains share one sample of origin, sequenced in a study of T-cell reconstitution after alpha-beta-depleted transplantation in children. Molecular barcoding with unique molecular identifiers was used for the TCRbeta library. TCRdb re-called the PCR reads through MiXCR, storing one row per CDR3 protein. The top ten clones hold 6.2% of a sample with 200,000 to 250,000 distinct CDR3 sequences, approximately 9.5% of them seen once. The material was PBMCs from the stem cell graft donor, obtained from the stem cell graft. The receptors were gathered from a human donor who donated a stem cell graft to a child with acute lymphoblastic leukemia.

Only a few counts were recorded for this clonotype. The chain recombines TRBV4-2 with TRBJ1-3, with D possibly TRBD1 on 5 matching bases. Germline V gives CDR1 LGHNA, CDR2 YNFKEQ. The V gene lost 0 bases and the J gene lost 0 bases, with 12 bases spanning the gap. CDR3 size: 17 residues. CDR3 sequence (DNA): TGTGCCAGCAGCCAAGATTTACGGGGACCCTCTGGAAACACCATATATTTT. Its translation is CASSQDLRGPSGNTIYF.

This clonotype showed up many times. The V gene is TRBV5-1, the J gene TRBJ2-2; D remains ambiguous. The CDR3 sequence is 13 residues long. Germline CDR1 and CDR2: SGHRS and YFSETQ. Trimming took off 2 bases at V and 6 bases at J, with 8 bases between the two ends. In DNA form, the CDR3 reads TGCGCCAGCAGCTTCTCGACGGCCGGGGAGCTGTTTTTT. Translation: CASSFSTAGELFF.

The rearrangement uses TRBV19 and TRBJ2-1; D possibly matches TRBD1 or TRBD2 (5 bases each). The CDR3 runs to 15 residues. Germline-derived CDR1 and CDR2 are LNHDA and SQIVND (reference sequence). V lost 3 bases, J lost 12 bases, and 21 bases lay in between. CDR3 in DNA: TGTGCCAGTAGTATGACCCACTCCGGACGGGACGGGCAGTTCTTC. It codes for CASSMTHSGRDGQFF.

This clonotype was detected a few times. The V gene is TRBV28, the J gene TRBJ2-7, with 11 nucleotides matching TRBD1. The CDR3 loop spans 14 amino acids. The germline V gene encodes CDR1 MDHEN and CDR2 SYDVKM. V lost 5 bases, J lost 5 bases, and 5 bases stayed unmatched. The CDR3 nucleotides read TGTGCCAGCAGTCCGCGGACAGGGGGCGACGAGCAGTACTTC. This encodes CASSPRTGGDEQYF.

A few counts support this clonotype. J is TRBJ1-1 and V is TRBV3-1; possible D gene TRBD1, 5 bases. The V gene's germline CDR1 is LGHDT and CDR2 YNNKEL (reference sequence). This CDR3 region has 13 residues. V gave up 11 bases and J gave up 0 bases, with 13 bases separating them. The CDR3 sequence is CASSGTLNTEAFF. CDR3 nucleotide sequence: TGTGCCTCCTCCGGGACTTTGAACACTGAAGCTTTCTTT.

This clonotype was detected a few times. The chain links TRBV7-9 to TRBJ2-1, with TRBD1 identical over 8 bases. V lost 6 bases and J lost 7; bases outside the gene matches: 11. CDR1 SEHNR and CDR2 FQNEAQ come from the germline V gene (reference sequence). The CDR3 is 15 residues long. CDR3 residues: CASSFSETGANEQFF. The CDR3 DNA reads TGTGCCAGCAGTTTCTCCGAGACAGGGGCGAATGAGCAGTTCTTC.

V gene TRBV5-1 combines with J gene TRBJ2-5, with 9 bases lining up with TRBD1. From germline, CDR1 is SGHRS and CDR2 YFSETQ. V was clipped by 4 bases and J by 4 bases; unmatched bases: 2. The CDR3 spans 13 residues. Here the CDR3 reads CASSPDRGETQYF. Written as DNA, the CDR3 is TGCGCCAGCAGCCCGGACAGGGGAGAGACCCAGTACTTC.

This clonotype showed up many times. This chain links TRBV7-2 with TRBJ1-2; D remains unclear. The CDR3 length is 14 residues. V was clipped by 5 bases and J by 3 bases, with 13 bases between them. Looked up from germline, CDR1 is SGHTA and CDR2 is FQGNSA. CDR3 in amino acids: CASSESTADYGYTF. For the CDR3, the DNA is TGTGCCAGCAGCGAGAGTACCGCCGACTATGGCTACACCTTC.

Many counts were recorded for this clonotype. V usage is TRBV11-2 and J usage is TRBJ2-3; D unresolved. The CDR3 consists of 15 residues. In germline, CDR1 is SGHAT, CDR2 FQNNGV. V was cut by 1 base and J by 0 bases, with 8 bases left in between. The CDR3 DNA is TGTGCCAGCAGCTTAGTGGCCTCGAGCACAGATACGCAGTATTTT. This gives the protein CASSLVASSTDTQYF.

This clonotype was counted between two and nine times. The rearrangement joins TRBV10-3 to TRBJ2-5, with 11 bases aligning to TRBD2. The germline gives CDR1 ENHRY, CDR2 SYGVKD. The junction had 15 bases not matched to a gene; V was cut back by 11 bases and J by 4 bases. CDR3 size: 16 residues. CDR3 nucleotide sequence: TGTGCCTCCAACGAACATAGCGGGGGGGCCCCAGAGACCCAGTACTTC. It translates to CASNEHSGGAPETQYF.

This clonotype was observed a few times. This chain links TRBV11-2 with TRBJ2-5, with TRBD1 as a possible D gene (5 bases). This CDR3 has 14 residues. The V end was cut by 6 bases, the J end by 4 bases, with 15 bases between. CDR1 SGHAT and CDR2 FQNNGV come from the germline V gene. The chain's CDR3 is CASRSEATGETQYF. The CDR3 nucleotides read TGTGCCAGCAGATCAGAGGCAACAGGAGAGACCCAGTACTTC.

This clonotype was seen at least ten times. The rearrangement links TRBV20-1 to TRBJ2-1; TRBD2 matches 13 bases. V was pared by 5 bases and J by 4 bases, with 11 bases of the junction left unmatched. Germline V lookup: CDR1 DFQATT, CDR2 SNEGSKA (reference sequence). CDR3 length: 17 amino acids. The DNA for the CDR3 is TGCAGTGCTTGGACTAGCGGGGGAGCTCTATTTTACAATGAGCAGTTCTTC. Residues: CSAWTSGGALFYNEQFF.

The chain links TRBV6-1 to TRBJ2-5; 11 bases are shared with TRBD1. Looked up from germline, CDR1 is MNHNS and CDR2 is SASEGT. The V segment lost 6 bases and the J segment 4 bases; nucleotides outside the gene matches: 7. The CDR3 is 15 amino acids. The CDR3 region has the DNA TGTGCCAGCAGCCACGGGACAGGGGGAGGAGAGACCCAGTACTTC. Its translation: CASSHGTGGGETQYF.